This T cell receptor beta chain was observed in a study of early T cells in non-severe SARS-CoV-2 infection. Researchers tagged individual cDNA molecules with unique molecular identifiers. TCRdb reprocessed the 5' RACE reads via MiXCR and lists one record per CDR3 protein. In the table there are around 58,000 distinct CDR3 sequences, roughly 13% of which are singletons. CDR1 is MNHNY and CDR2 is SVGAGI in the germline V gene (reference sequence). The CDR3 has 11 residues. Trimming removed 4 bases at V and 7 bases at J, with 8 bases between. This sequence was found in an adult who was a healthcare worker with PCR-confirmed SARS-CoV-2 infection or an uninfected control (not recorded which). The gene calls are TRBV6-6 and TRBJ2-7; D is uncertain. Sequenced: whole blood. CDR3 protein: CASSSDGEQYF. Here the CDR3 DNA reads TGTGCCAGCAGTTCCGACGGTGAGCAGTACTTC.